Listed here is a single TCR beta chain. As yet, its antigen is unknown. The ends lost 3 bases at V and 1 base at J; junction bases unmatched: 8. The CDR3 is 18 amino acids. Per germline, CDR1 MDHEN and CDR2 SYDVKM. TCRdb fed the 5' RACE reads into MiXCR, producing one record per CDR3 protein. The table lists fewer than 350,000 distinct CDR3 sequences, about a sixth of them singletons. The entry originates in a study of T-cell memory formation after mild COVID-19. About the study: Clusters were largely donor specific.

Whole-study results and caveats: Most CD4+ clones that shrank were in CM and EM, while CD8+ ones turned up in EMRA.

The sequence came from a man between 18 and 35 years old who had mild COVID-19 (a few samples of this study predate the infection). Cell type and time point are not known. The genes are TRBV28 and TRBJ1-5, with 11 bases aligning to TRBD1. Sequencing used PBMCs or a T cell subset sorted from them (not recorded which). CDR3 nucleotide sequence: TGTGCCAGCAGTTTCCCCGGGACAGGGGGTTACAGCAATCAGCCCCAGCATTTT. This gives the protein CASSFPGTGGYSNQPQHF.